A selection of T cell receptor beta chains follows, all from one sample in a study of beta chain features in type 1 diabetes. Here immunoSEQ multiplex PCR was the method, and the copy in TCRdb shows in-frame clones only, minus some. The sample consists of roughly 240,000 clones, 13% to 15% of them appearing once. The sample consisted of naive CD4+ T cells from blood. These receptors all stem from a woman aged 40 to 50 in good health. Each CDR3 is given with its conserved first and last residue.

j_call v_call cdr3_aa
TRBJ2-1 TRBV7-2 CASSFPGTSGHRPQFF
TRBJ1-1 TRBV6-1 CASSVGQLNTEAFF
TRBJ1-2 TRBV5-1 CASSLVWAGGEEGYTF
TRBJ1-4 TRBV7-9 CASSPFRTEEKLFF
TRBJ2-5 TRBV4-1 CASSQGTGGRRETQYF
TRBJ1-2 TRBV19 CASRTENWSARYGYTF
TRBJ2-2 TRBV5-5 CASSLGDRVNTGELFF
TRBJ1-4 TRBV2 CASRWQGHGNEKLFF
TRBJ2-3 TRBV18 CASSPSRDSSFTDTQYF
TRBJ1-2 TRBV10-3 CAISEGQGSYGYTF
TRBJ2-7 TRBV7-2 CASSPEWPAPYEQYF
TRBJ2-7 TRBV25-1 CASSVTGASGEQYF
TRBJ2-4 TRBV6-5 CASVEGTTKNIQYF
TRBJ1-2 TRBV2 CASRTDGQRGYGYTF
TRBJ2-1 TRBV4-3 CASSQEGGTNEQFF
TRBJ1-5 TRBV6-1 CASSGVLNQPQHF
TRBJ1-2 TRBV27 CASRPRGHYGYTF
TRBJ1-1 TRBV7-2 CASTPQGVNTEAFF
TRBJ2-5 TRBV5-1 CASRTGGGGETQYF
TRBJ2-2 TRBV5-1 CASSLSAGGAGELFF
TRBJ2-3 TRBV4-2 CASSQIAGGRGTDTQYF
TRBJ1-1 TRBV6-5 CASTAQGGRAEAFF
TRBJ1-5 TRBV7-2 CASSYRGSNQPQHF
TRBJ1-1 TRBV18 CASSNRGQGGNTEAFF
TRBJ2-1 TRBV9 CASSAGAGVWAGSSYNEQFF
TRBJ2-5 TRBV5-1 CASRTIPSVETQYF
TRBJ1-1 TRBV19 CASSTDRVAMNTEAFF
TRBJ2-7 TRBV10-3 CAISAIGTAYEQYF
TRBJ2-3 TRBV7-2 CASSLRSAGTDTQYF
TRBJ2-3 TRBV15 CATSRGADRATDTQYF
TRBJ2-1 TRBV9 CASSVPSSGGAGSNNEQFF
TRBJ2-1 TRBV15 CATSRRGRSSYNEQFF
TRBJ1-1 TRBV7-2 CASSLARVSTEAFF
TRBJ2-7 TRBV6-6 CASSQPGQYYEQYF
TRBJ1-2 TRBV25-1 CASSEGGLGYGYTF
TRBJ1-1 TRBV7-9 CASSPIVGVNTEAFF
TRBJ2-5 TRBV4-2 CASSPLAGGPETQYF
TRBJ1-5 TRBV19 CASRQGAVQPQHF
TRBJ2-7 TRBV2 CASSVLDSWGDSYEQYF
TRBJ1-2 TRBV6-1 CASSEGQGTNLYGYTF